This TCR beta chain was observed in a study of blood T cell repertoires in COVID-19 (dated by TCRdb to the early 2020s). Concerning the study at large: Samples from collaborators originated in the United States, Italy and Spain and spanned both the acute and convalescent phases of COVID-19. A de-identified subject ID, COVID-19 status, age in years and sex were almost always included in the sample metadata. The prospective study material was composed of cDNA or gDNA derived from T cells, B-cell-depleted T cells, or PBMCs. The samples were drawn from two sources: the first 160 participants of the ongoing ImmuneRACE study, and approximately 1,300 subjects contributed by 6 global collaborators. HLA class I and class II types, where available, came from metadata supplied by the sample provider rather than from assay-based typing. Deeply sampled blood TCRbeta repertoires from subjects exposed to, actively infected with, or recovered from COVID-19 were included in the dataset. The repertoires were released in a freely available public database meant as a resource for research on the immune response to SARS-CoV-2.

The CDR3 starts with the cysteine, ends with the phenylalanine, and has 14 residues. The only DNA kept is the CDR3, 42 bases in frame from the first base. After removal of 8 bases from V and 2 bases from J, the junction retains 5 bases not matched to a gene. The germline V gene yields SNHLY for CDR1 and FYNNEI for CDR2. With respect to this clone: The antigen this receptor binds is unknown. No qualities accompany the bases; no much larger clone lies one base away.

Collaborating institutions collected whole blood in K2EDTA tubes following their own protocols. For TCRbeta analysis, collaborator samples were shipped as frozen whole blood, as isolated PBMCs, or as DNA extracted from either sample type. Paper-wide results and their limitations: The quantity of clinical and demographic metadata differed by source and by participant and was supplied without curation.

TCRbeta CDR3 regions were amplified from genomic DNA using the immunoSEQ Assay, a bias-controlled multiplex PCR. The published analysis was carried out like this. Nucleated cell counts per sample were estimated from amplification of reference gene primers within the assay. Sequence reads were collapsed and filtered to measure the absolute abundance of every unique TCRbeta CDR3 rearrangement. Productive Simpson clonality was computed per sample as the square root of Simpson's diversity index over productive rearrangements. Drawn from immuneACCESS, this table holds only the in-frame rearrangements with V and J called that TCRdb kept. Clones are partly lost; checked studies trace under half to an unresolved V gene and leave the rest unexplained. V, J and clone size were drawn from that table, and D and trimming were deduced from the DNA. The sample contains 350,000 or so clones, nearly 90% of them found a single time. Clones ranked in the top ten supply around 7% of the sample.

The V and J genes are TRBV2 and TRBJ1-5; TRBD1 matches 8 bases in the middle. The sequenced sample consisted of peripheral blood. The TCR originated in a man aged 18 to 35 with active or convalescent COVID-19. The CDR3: CASSTGGGNQPQHF. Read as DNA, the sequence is TGTGCCAGCTCCACAGGGGGTGGCAATCAGCCCCAGCATTTT. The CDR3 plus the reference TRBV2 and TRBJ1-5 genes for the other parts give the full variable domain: EPEVTQTPSHQVTQMGQEVILRCVPISNHLYFYWYRQILGQKVEFLVSFYNNEISEKSEIFDDQFSVERPDGSNFTLKIRSTKLEDSAMYFCASSTGGGNQPQHFGDGTRLSIL.